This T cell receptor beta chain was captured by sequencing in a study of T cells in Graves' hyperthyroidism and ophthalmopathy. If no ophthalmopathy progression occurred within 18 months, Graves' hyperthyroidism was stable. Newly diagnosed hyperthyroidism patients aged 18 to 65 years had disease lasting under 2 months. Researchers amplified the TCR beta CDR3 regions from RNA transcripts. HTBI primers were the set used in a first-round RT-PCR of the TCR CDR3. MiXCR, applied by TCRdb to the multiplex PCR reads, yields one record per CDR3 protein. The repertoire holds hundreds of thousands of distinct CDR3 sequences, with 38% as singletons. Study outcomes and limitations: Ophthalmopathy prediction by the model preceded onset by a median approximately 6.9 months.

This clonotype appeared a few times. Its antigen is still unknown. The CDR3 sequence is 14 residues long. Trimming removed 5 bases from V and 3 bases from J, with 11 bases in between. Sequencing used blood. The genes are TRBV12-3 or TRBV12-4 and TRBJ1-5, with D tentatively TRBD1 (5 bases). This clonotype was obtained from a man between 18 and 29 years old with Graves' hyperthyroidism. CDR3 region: CASSPGLHNQPQHF. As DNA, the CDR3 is TGTGCCAGCAGTCCGGGGCTCCACAATCAGCCCCAGCATTTT.